Below are 27 T cell receptor beta chains sequenced from a single sample in a study of blood T cell repertoires in COVID-19. The repertoire was sequenced with immunoSEQ multiplex PCR; TCRdb's copy has only in-frame clones and lacks some. The sample includes hundreds of thousands of clones, about 87% seen only once; the top ten take 5.5% to 8%. The sample was peripheral blood. All receptors derive from a man aged 55-75 years who had recovered from COVID-19.

In DNA form, the CDR3 reads TGTGCCAGCAGCTCCCGACAGGGAGATGGCTACACCTTC. It yields the protein CASSSRQGDGYTF. The chain couples TRBV11-3 to TRBJ1-2, with 7 bases aligning to TRBD1. This CDR3 is built from 13 residues. The V gene's germline CDR1 is SGHNT and CDR2 YENEEA. V trimming: 4 bases; J trimming: 6 bases; junction bases outside the gene matches: 5.

This chain links TRBV29-1 with TRBJ2-1; D might be TRBD1 (6 bases). The CDR3 is 16 amino acids. From germline, CDR1 is SQVTM and CDR2 ANQGSEA. Trimming removed 3 bases at V and 0 bases at J, with 15 bases between. The CDR3 sequence is CSVDGSTGRSYNEQFF. The CDR3 DNA sequence: TGCAGCGTTGATGGGTCGACAGGACGCTCCTACAATGAGCAGTTCTTC.

This rearrangement joins TRBV3-1 (or the pseudogene TRBV3-2) to TRBJ2-1; maybe TRBD1 (5 bases). Germline V CDR1 and CDR2: LGHDT, YNNKEL (reference sequence). V was pared by 0 bases and J by 5 bases, with 20 bases between. There are 18 residues in the CDR3. CDR3 in amino acids: CASSQDGQPETPDNEQFF. In nucleotides, the CDR3 is TGTGCCAGCAGCCAAGATGGACAACCAGAGACGCCCGACAATGAGCAGTTCTTC.

The chain employs TRBV12-3 or TRBV12-4 and TRBJ1-2; 11 nucleotides line up with TRBD1. V shed 5 bases, J shed 8 bases, and the junction held 4 bases outside the gene matches. CDR3 size: 13 residues. CDR3 region: CASSPGQGVGYTF. CDR3 in DNA: TGTGCCAGCAGTCCGGGACAGGGGGTGGGCTACACCTTC.

J is TRBJ2-7 and V is TRBV6-5, with D possibly TRBD2 on 6 matching bases. V lost 7 bases and J 6 bases, leaving 19 bases between the germline ends. Germline V lookup: CDR1 MNHEY, CDR2 SVGAGI. The length of the CDR3 is 14 residues. In DNA form, the CDR3 reads TGTGCCAGCACCCCCCTAGGAGGGAGCGGCGAGCAGTACTTC. Its translation is CASTPLGGSGEQYF.

The chain recombines TRBV10-2 with TRBJ2-7; 13 nucleotides line up with TRBD2. The CDR3 has 18 amino acids. Trimming removed 2 bases from V and 3 bases from J; junction bases left unmatched: 10. Germline V gene sequence: CDR1 WSHSY, CDR2 SAAADI. The CDR3, as DNA: TGCGCCAGCAGTGAGACTAGCGGGAGGGCCTTGTCTCGCTACGAGCAGTACTTC. Its protein is CASSETSGRALSRYEQYF.

The chain recombines TRBV5-1 with TRBJ1-2; no clear D. Germline V gene sequence: CDR1 SGHRS, CDR2 YFSETQ. This CDR3 region has 12 residues. The V end lost 0 bases, the J end lost 6 bases, and 6 bases lay between the germline ends. Here the CDR3 reads CASSLASDGYTF. Written as DNA, the CDR3 is TGCGCCAGCAGCTTGGCCAGCGATGGCTACACCTTC. Full variable domain (outside the CDR3, taken from reference TRBV5-1 and TRBJ1-2): KAGVTQTPRYLIKTRGQQVTLSCSPISGHRSVSWYQQTPGQGLQFLFEYFSETQRNKGNFPGRFSGRQFSNSRSEMNVSTLELGDSALYLCASSLASDGYTFGSGTRLTVV.

The rearrangement joins TRBV4-2 to TRBJ1-2; 9 positions agree with TRBD1. V dropped 0 bases and J dropped 5; count of bases not matched to a gene: 13. Germline CDR1 and CDR2: LGHNA and YNFKEQ. The CDR3 runs to 18 residues. The CDR3 is CASSQENAGQGRRYGYTF. The CDR3 DNA reads as TGTGCCAGCAGCCAAGAGAATGCGGGACAGGGTAGAAGATATGGCTACACCTTC.

This chain joins TRBV7-9 and TRBJ2-5; 8 nucleotides match TRBD2. Looked up from germline, CDR1 is SEHNR and CDR2 is FQNEAQ (reference sequence). The CDR3 has 16 residues. With V trimmed by 5 bases and J by 0 bases, 8 bases remained unmatched. The CDR3 nucleotides are TGTGCCAGCAGCCGGGCGGTAGCGGGGCACCAAGAGACCCAGTACTTC. This gives the protein CASSRAVAGHQETQYF.

This chain uses TRBV18 with TRBJ1-2; TRBD1 might be the D (6 bases). V lost 3 bases and J 2 bases, leaving 13 bases between the germline ends. Germline CDR1 KGHSH, CDR2 LQKENI. The CDR3 consists of 15 residues. The CDR3 region has the DNA TGTGCCAGCTCACCTACAGGGAATTTGAACTATGGCTACACCTTC. Translation gives CASSPTGNLNYGYTF.

The genes are TRBV19 and TRBJ1-2; 7 bases are shared with TRBD1. The CDR3 is 15 residues long. Germline CDR1 LNHDA, CDR2 SQIVND (reference sequence). Trimming removed 6 bases from V and 1 base from J; junction bases left unmatched: 8. CDR3 nucleotide sequence: TGTGCCAGTAGACCTCCGGGACAGTATAACTATGGCTACACCTTC. It specifies CASRPPGQYNYGYTF.

V usage is TRBV2 and J usage is TRBJ2-4, with 11 positions matching TRBD1. This CDR3 has 17 amino acids. The J segment lost 2 bases and the V segment lost 5 bases, leaving 8 bases of the junction unmatched. The germline V gene encodes CDR1 SNHLY and CDR2 FYNNEI. The CDR3 DNA reads TGTGCCAGCAGTAGGGACAGGGGGATGACGACCAAAAACATTCAGTACTTC. Translation gives CASSRDRGMTTKNIQYF. The variable domain in full, with the rest retrieved from reference TRBV2 and TRBJ2-4, is EPEVTQTPSHQVTQMGQEVILRCVPISNHLYFYWYRQILGQKVEFLVSFYNNEISEKSEIFDDQFSVERPDGSNFTLKIRSTKLEDSAMYFCASSRDRGMTTKNIQYFGAGTRLSVL.

The rearrangement links TRBV30 to TRBJ2-7, with 7 bases fitting TRBD1. The junction had 6 bases not matched to a gene; V was cut back by 3 bases and J by 1 base. Germline CDR1 reads GTSNPN; CDR2 reads SVGIG (reference sequence). The CDR3 consists of 14 residues. DNA of the CDR3: TGTGCCTGGAGGAGGGCAGGGGGTTCCTACGAGCAGTACTTC. Its translation: CAWRRAGGSYEQYF.

The chain is built from TRBV7-8 and TRBJ2-7; TRBD2 matches at 14 bases. CDR1 is SGHVS and CDR2 is FQNEAQ in the germline V gene. CDR3 length: 16 amino acids. V gave up 2 bases and J gave up 3 bases; unmatched junction bases: 3. CDR3 region: CASSLFGTSGSYEQYF. As DNA, the CDR3 is TGTGCCAGCAGCTTATTCGGGACTAGCGGGAGCTACGAGCAGTACTTC.

This chain joins TRBV7-6 and TRBJ2-3, with a weak D call TRBD1 (5 bases). Germline CDR1 is SGHVS and CDR2 is FNYEAQ. Trimming stripped 5 bases from V and 1 base from J, with 16 bases between. The length of the CDR3 is 16 residues. The CDR3, as DNA: TGTGCCAGCAGCCTCCAGGGTCGATCCGGCACAGATACGCAGTATTTT. It specifies CASSLQGRSGTDTQYF. The full variable domain, completed using reference TRBV7-6 and TRBJ2-3, is GAGVSQSPRYKVTKRGQDVALRCDPISGHVSLYWYRQALGQGPEFLTYFNYEAQQDKSGLPNDRFSAERPEGSISTLTIQRTEQRDSAMYRCASSLQGRSGTDTQYFGPGTRLTVL.

This sequence joins TRBV12-3 or TRBV12-4 and TRBJ1-2, with TRBD1 as a possible D gene (5 bases). The CDR3 sequence is 12 residues long. V lost 6 bases, J lost 8 bases, and 13 bases lay in between. The DNA of the CDR3 is TGTGCCAGCAGAAGCGGGGGGTCCGGCTACACCTTC. Protein: CASRSGGSGYTF.

V and J are TRBV6-6 and TRBJ2-7, with D uncertain. This CDR3 is built from 11 residues. CDR1 is MNHNY, CDR2 SVGAGI, per germline (reference sequence). The V end was cut by 6 bases, the J end by 4 bases, with 7 bases between. CDR3 DNA sequence: TGTGCCAGCAGCGTCCTTTACGAGCAGTACTTC. Residues: CASSVLYEQYF.

This sequence joins TRBV27 and TRBJ1-6; 8 positions match TRBD1. V dropped 2 bases and J dropped 7; count of bases not matched to a gene: 10. The germline V gene has CDR1 MNHEY and CDR2 SMNVEV (reference sequence). The CDR3 sequence is 17 residues long. CDR3 region: CASSLRGGTGLNSPLHF. As DNA, the CDR3 is TGTGCCAGCAGTTTAAGGGGGGGGACAGGTTTAAATTCACCCCTCCACTTT.

This chain links TRBV24-1 with TRBJ1-5, with D possibly matching TRBD1 (5 bases). V gave up 6 bases and J gave up 2 bases, with 10 bases separating them. The CDR3 extends over 14 amino acids. Looked up from germline, CDR1 is KGHDR and CDR2 is SFDVKD. As DNA, the CDR3 is TGTGCCACCAGTTCCGGGGGGGGCAATCAGCCCCAGCATTTT. Protein sequence: CATSSGGGNQPQHF.

This CDR3 reads CASSVGSRSNSGNTIYF. Written as DNA, the CDR3 is TGTGCCAGCAGCGTAGGATCTCGGAGCAACTCTGGAAACACCATATATTTT. The J gene is TRBJ1-3, the V gene TRBV9; D ambiguous. The CDR3 length is 17 residues. CDR1 and CDR2 from the germline V gene are SGDLS and YYNGEE. V was cut by 0 bases and J by 0 bases, with 13 bases left in between.

This chain connects TRBV5-6 to TRBJ1-1; 8 bases are shared with TRBD1. The V gene end was trimmed by 0 bases and the J gene end by 8 bases; junction bases not matched to a gene: 12. Germline V gives CDR1 SGHDT, CDR2 YYEEEE. The CDR3 runs to 16 residues. CDR3 bases: TGTGCCAGCAGCTTGGGCCTATCTGACAGGGGCGAAGAAGCTTTCTTT. Protein: CASSLGLSDRGEEAFF.

This chain uses TRBV19 with TRBJ2-1; 10 nucleotides align to TRBD2. This CDR3 is built from 15 residues. Losses at the gene ends were 6 bases for V and 12 bases for J; bases not matched to a gene: 14. Germline lookup yields CDR1 LNHDA and CDR2 SQIVND (reference sequence). The CDR3: CASSVTASGSLAQFF. Here the CDR3 DNA reads TGTGCCAGTAGCGTGACGGCTAGCGGGAGTCTGGCGCAGTTCTTC. Filled out from reference TRBV19 and TRBJ2-1, the complete variable domain reads DGGITQSPKYLFRKEGQNVTLSCEQNLNHDAMYWYRQDPGQGLRLIYYSQIVNDFQKGDIAEGYSVSREKKESFPLTVTSAQKNPTAFYLCASSVTASGSLAQFFGPGTRLTVL.

The chain has TRBV10-2 and TRBJ2-5; 10 bases are shared with TRBD2. The CDR3 runs to 16 residues. V lost 7 bases, J lost 5 bases, and 13 bases stayed unmatched. Germline V CDR1 and CDR2: WSHSY, SAAADI. CDR3 nucleotides: TGCGCCAGCATAGGGACTAGCGTCAATGGGGTGGAGACCCAGTACTTC. Translation: CASIGTSVNGVETQYF.

The genes are TRBV3-1 (or the pseudogene TRBV3-2) and TRBJ2-3, with 10 bases lining up with TRBD2. V shed 0 bases, J shed 4 bases, and the junction held 4 bases outside the gene matches. Germline CDR1 and CDR2: LGHDT and YNNKEL (reference sequence). The CDR3 contains 16 residues. The CDR3 here is CASSQDTSGRADTQYF. Here the CDR3 DNA reads TGTGCCAGCAGCCAAGATACAAGCGGGAGGGCAGATACGCAGTATTTT.

This chain connects TRBV18 to TRBJ1-4; D might be TRBD1 (5 bases). Germline assignment: CDR1 KGHSH and CDR2 LQKENI. The CDR3 length is 15 residues. With 4 bases removed from V and 2 bases from J, the gap between germline ends came to 11 bases. The CDR3 DNA reads as TGTGCCAGCTCACTTTTTTCAGGGACTAATGAAAAACTGTTTTTT. Translating it yields CASSLFSGTNEKLFF. Looking up the rest from reference TRBV18 and TRBJ1-4 gives the full variable domain: NAGVMQNPRHLVRRRGQEARLRCSPMKGHSHVYWYRQLPEEGLKFMVYLQKENIIDESGMPKERFSAEFPKEGPSILRIQQVVRGDSAAYFCASSLFSGTNEKLFFGSGTQLSVL.

In its sample, this clone was seen a few times. The chain employs TRBV27 and TRBJ1-3; no clear D gene. This CDR3 has 14 amino acids. Trimming removed 4 bases from V and 2 bases from J, with 9 bases in between. Germline-derived CDR1 and CDR2 are MNHEY and SMNVEV (reference sequence). The CDR3 bases are TGTGCCAGCAGTTCTGCAGGTGCTGGAAACACCATATATTTT. Translation: CASSSAGAGNTIYF.

This clone has only a few counts. The gene calls are TRBV5-1 and TRBJ1-1, with D perhaps matching TRBD1 (5 bases). CDR1 is SGHRS, CDR2 YFSETQ, per germline. Trimming removed 4 bases from V and 0 bases from J, with 13 bases in between. The CDR3 loop spans 15 amino acids. The CDR3 DNA reads TGCGCCAGCAGCCGTGCCGGGGGAATGAACACTGAAGCTTTCTTT. Translating gives CASSRAGGMNTEAFF.